Below are 18 T cell receptor beta chains sequenced from a single sample in a study of T-cell reconstitution after alpha-beta-depleted transplantation in children. The authors prepared the TCRbeta library with unique molecular identifiers. Each CDR3 protein is one row after TCRdb ran MiXCR on the PCR reads. This sample has hundreds of thousands of distinct CDR3 sequences, with about 16% found just once. The sequencing used PBMCs, mostly from graft donor cells, collected 360 days after TCRalphabeta/CD19-depleted stem cell transplant. These receptor sequences come from a male patient aged 10-17 years who had a stem cell transplant for acute lymphoblastic leukemia, so the T cells may come from the graft donor.

The chain couples TRBV5-1 to TRBJ2-7; 12 positions agree with TRBD2. J lost 3 bases, V lost 5 bases, and 12 bases had no gene match. Germline CDR1 and CDR2: SGHRS and YFSETQ. This CDR3 spans 17 amino acids. CDR3 in DNA: TGCGCCAGCAGTTCCGACCTTACTAGCGGGAGGAGCTACGAGCAGTACTTC. It specifies CASSSDLTSGRSYEQYF.

In its sample, this clonotype was seen a few times. The chain links TRBV4-1 to TRBJ1-2, with 8 nucleotides matching TRBD1. After removal of 6 bases from V and 3 bases from J, the junction contained 6 bases not matched to a gene. Germline loops: CDR1 MGHRA, CDR2 YSYEKL. The CDR3 is 14 residues long. CDR3 loop: CASRRPGQDYGYTF. The DNA of the CDR3 is TGCGCCAGCAGGAGGCCGGGACAGGACTATGGCTACACCTTC.

This clonotype occurred a few times. This sequence joins TRBV12-3 or TRBV12-4 and TRBJ2-7; 11 bases are shared with TRBD2. Losses at the gene ends were 5 bases for V and 0 bases for J; bases not matched to a gene: 9. The CDR3 spans 17 residues. This CDR3 is CASSSPGLAASSYEQYF. The DNA for the CDR3 is TGTGCCAGCAGTAGTCCGGGACTAGCGGCTAGCTCCTACGAGCAGTACTTC.

In this sample, this clonotype turned up many times. V is TRBV5-1 and J is TRBJ2-3; D gene ambiguous. This CDR3 contains 13 residues. V was cut by 0 bases and J by 6 bases, with 8 bases left in between. CDR1 is SGHRS, CDR2 YFSETQ, per germline. In DNA, the CDR3 is TGCGCCAGCAGCTTGGCCCCTGGGGATACGCAGTATTTT. Translating gives CASSLAPGDTQYF. The full variable domain, completed using reference TRBV5-1 and TRBJ2-3, is KAGVTQTPRYLIKTRGQQVTLSCSPISGHRSVSWYQQTPGQGLQFLFEYFSETQRNKGNFPGRFSGRQFSNSRSEMNVSTLELGDSALYLCASSLAPGDTQYFGPGTRLTVL.

Here the CDR3 reads CSVAGRGVTDTQYF. The CDR3 region has the DNA TGCAGCGTTGCGGGGAGGGGGGTCACAGATACGCAGTATTTT. The rearrangement joins TRBV29-1 to TRBJ2-3, with TRBD2 as a possible D gene (7 bases). This CDR3 comprises 14 residues. The germline gives CDR1 SQVTM, CDR2 ANQGSEA. V lost 4 bases, J lost 2 bases, and 13 bases lay in between.

This clonotype was counted a few times. The chain links TRBV29-1 to TRBJ1-3, with a weak D call TRBD1 (6 bases). In germline, CDR1 is SQVTM, CDR2 ANQGSEA. Deletions cut 3 bases from V and 3 bases from J, with 9 bases between. The CDR3 runs to 13 residues. The CDR3 spells CSVEEGVGNTIYF. CDR3 in DNA: TGCAGCGTTGAGGAGGGGGTTGGAAACACCATATATTTT.

The V call is TRBV30, the J call TRBJ2-3, with D perhaps assigned TRBD1 or TRBD2 (6 bases each). The CDR3 spans 15 residues. Germline CDR1 and CDR2: GTSNPN and SVGIG (reference sequence). V was clipped by 2 bases and J by 1 base, with 13 bases between them. CDR3: CAWSRGGSGTDTQYF. CDR3 coding DNA: TGTGCCTGGAGTCGAGGGGGGTCCGGCACAGATACGCAGTATTTT.

In this sample, this clonotype turned up a few times. The V call is TRBV7-2, the J call TRBJ2-5; 9 bases line up with TRBD2. In germline, CDR1 is SGHTA, CDR2 FQGNSA. The junction had 6 bases not matched to a gene; V was cut back by 2 bases and J by 5 bases. This CDR3 is built from 15 residues. The CDR3, as DNA: TGTGCCAGCAGCTTATGGCGGGAGGGCCTGGAGACCCAGTACTTC. Amino acid sequence: CASSLWREGLETQYF.

Only a few counts were recorded for this clonotype. The rearrangement joins TRBV29-1 to TRBJ2-7; TRBD2 matches 8 bases. Per the germline V gene, CDR1 is SQVTM and CDR2 is ANQGSEA. J gave up 0 bases and V 6 bases, and 19 bases lay outside the gene matches. The CDR3 has 18 amino acids. CDR3 nucleotide sequence: TGCAGCGTCGTTAAGGGTATCGTCGGCGGGAGGAGCTCCTACGAGCAGTACTTC. Translation gives CSVVKGIVGGRSSYEQYF.

The J gene is TRBJ2-7, the V gene TRBV5-1; D is unresolved. V was trimmed by 0 bases and J by 0 bases, leaving 10 bases between them. The CDR3 is 15 residues long. Germline V gene sequence: CDR1 SGHRS, CDR2 YFSETQ. The CDR3 bases are TGCGCCAGCAGCTTGGCCGCCACTCCCTCCTACGAGCAGTACTTC. Translated, it gives CASSLAATPSYEQYF.

V usage is TRBV20-1 and J usage is TRBJ2-1, with D unclear. V was clipped by 3 bases and J by 0 bases, with 12 bases between them. Germline CDR1 DFQATT, CDR2 SNEGSKA (reference sequence). CDR3 size: 15 residues. The chain's CDR3 is CSAREVLLSYNEQFF. The CDR3 DNA is TGCAGTGCTAGGGAAGTCCTGCTCTCCTACAATGAGCAGTTCTTC.

The sample holds a few counts of this clonotype. V is TRBV9 and J is TRBJ2-7; 7 positions match TRBD1. J gave up 4 bases and V 0 bases, and 7 bases lay outside the gene matches. Germline V lookup: CDR1 SGDLS, CDR2 YYNGEE. There are 15 residues in the CDR3. The CDR3 region has the DNA TGTGCCAGCAGCGTAGAGGGGACAGAGATTTACGAGCAGTACTTC. This encodes CASSVEGTEIYEQYF.

The chain joins TRBV10-3 to TRBJ2-3; D gene unclear. V was clipped by 4 bases and J by 1 base, with 6 bases between them. The CDR3 extends over 13 amino acids. CDR1 is ENHRY and CDR2 is SYGVKD in the germline V gene. This chain's CDR3 is CAISAHGTDTQYF. CDR3 DNA: TGTGCCATCAGTGCCCATGGCACAGATACGCAGTATTTT.

Ten or more counts support this clonotype. This sequence joins TRBV12-3 or TRBV12-4 and TRBJ2-1, with 9 bases fitting TRBD1. V was pared by 5 bases and J by 6 bases, with 8 bases of the junction left unmatched. This CDR3 comprises 15 residues. CDR3 protein: CASSPRDREGNEQFF. The CDR3 nucleotides read TGTGCCAGCAGTCCCCGGGACAGGGAAGGCAATGAGCAGTTCTTC.

This chain links TRBV6-4 with TRBJ2-7; 8 bases are a match to TRBD1. Germline V gene lookup returns CDR1 MRHNA and CDR2 SNTAGT. Losses at the gene ends were 7 bases for V and 2 bases for J; bases not matched to a gene: 10. The CDR3 is 15 amino acids. The CDR3 spells CASTTTGQAAYEQYF. In nucleotides, the CDR3 is TGTGCCAGCACGACGACGGGACAGGCCGCCTACGAGCAGTACTTC.

This sequence joins TRBV4-2 and TRBJ2-3; TRBD2 might be the D (5 bases). V was shortened by 2 bases and J by 6 bases, with 9 bases between the two germline ends. Germline V gives CDR1 LGHNA, CDR2 YNFKEQ. There are 13 residues in the CDR3. The CDR3 loop reads CASSQRGADTQYF. The CDR3 nucleotides are TGTGCCAGCAGCCAACGGGGAGCGGATACGCAGTATTTT.

The chain links TRBV11-2 to TRBJ2-7, with 12 bases aligning to TRBD2. This CDR3 spans 18 amino acids. CDR1 and CDR2 from the germline V gene are SGHAT and FQNNGV. V lost 1 base to trimming and J lost 1 base; unmatched junction nucleotides: 8. The CDR3: CASSLGLITSGRSYEQYF. The CDR3 DNA is TGTGCCAGCAGCTTAGGACTGATTACTAGCGGGAGGTCCTACGAGCAGTACTTC. The complete variable domain, with remaining parts taken from reference TRBV11-2 and TRBJ2-7, reads EAGVAQSPRYKIIEKRQSVAFWCNPISGHATLYWYQQILGQGPKLLIQFQNNGVVDDSQLPKDRFSAERLKGVDSTLKIQPAKLEDSAVYLCASSLGLITSGRSYEQYFGPGTRLTVT.

In this sample, this clonotype turned up a few times. This sequence joins TRBV15 and TRBJ2-7; no firm D call. V shed 1 base and J shed 0 bases, with 10 bases lying between them. The length of the CDR3 is 15 residues. Germline values: CDR1 LNHNV, CDR2 YYDKDF (reference sequence). This chain's CDR3 is CATSRGHRRSYEQYF. The CDR3 DNA is TGTGCCACCAGCAGAGGACACCGCCGCTCCTACGAGCAGTACTTC.